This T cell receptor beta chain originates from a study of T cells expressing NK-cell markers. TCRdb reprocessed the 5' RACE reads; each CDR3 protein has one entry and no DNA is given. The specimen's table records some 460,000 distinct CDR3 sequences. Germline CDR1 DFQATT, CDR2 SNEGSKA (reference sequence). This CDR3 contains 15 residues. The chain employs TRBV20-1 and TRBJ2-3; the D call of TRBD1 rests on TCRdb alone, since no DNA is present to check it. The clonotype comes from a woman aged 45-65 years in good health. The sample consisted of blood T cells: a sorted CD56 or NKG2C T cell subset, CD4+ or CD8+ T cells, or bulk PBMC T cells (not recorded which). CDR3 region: CSALRGGRSSDTQYF.